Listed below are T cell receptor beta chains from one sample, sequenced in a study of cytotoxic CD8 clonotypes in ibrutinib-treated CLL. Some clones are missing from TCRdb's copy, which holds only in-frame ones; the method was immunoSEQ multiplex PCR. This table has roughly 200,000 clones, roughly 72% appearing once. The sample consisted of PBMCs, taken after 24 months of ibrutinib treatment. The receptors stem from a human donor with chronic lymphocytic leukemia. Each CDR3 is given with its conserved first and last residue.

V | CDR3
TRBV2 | CASSEWATNTGELFF
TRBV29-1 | CSAGQGSVSEAFF
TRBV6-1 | CASEVAGGETQYF
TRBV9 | CASSAPGQGYEQYF
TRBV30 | CAWSVVPTSVQYF
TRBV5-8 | CASSLGVQPQHF
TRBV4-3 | CASSPQTGGLYEQYF
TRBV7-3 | CASSLTRRDTQYF
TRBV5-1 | CASSSIGTSRPDTQYF
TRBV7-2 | CASSLISGTYNEQFF
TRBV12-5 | CASGSARGVGEAFF
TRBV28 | CASSPGAFRSYEQYF
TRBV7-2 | CASSTSRGFGNTIYF
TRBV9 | CASSVGLAVYNEQFF
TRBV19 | CASSSRLADNTDTQYF
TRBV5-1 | CASSRDRPSSGNTIYF
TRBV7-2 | CASSLPSGEPETQYF